This note documents a single T cell receptor (beta chain) sequence. This clone is a singleton in its sample. Its antigen remains unidentified. The sample holds no much larger clone one base away, and base qualities are not on file. V gives up 4 bases and J gives up 4 bases, and the segment between their germline ends measures 10 bases. Taken from the germline V gene, the CDR1 and CDR2 loops are SGDLS and YYNGEE. The CDR3 runs 13 amino acids, cysteine and phenylalanine included. Only the CDR3 DNA is retained, 39 bases long and in frame from the first base. Using the deep immunoSEQ assay, TCR CDR3 regions were amplified from genomic DNA by multiplex PCR. Genomic DNA extracted from each cell subset was distributed evenly over all wells of several immunoSEQ 96-well plates, and each plate served as one replicate. For sorted subsets, 150 to 200 ng genomic DNA, equal to 30,000 to 35,000 T cell genomes, was loaded into each replicate PCR. Purified libraries were quantified with a Qubit 3.0 fluorometer, sized on a Bioanalyzer 2100, and re-quantified with the KAPA Library Quantification kit. Every immunoSEQ 96-well plate was sequenced on a separate single-read 150-cycle Illumina NextSeq 550 flow cell. As for how the authors treated the data: The immunoSEQ output contained only junctional sequences without quality scores, so filtering could not match that applied to full-length reads. Sequences were annotated with PyIR, a Python wrapper for IgBLAST v1.9, and V/J genes and CDR3 were assigned using IMGT germline references. Any read was removed if the V/J assignment was weak (E-value above 1e-6), the CDR3 was missing, or the read contained stop codons, out-of-frame junctions, or ambiguous translated residues. V3J clonotypes were defined as sequences sharing an identical inferred V gene, J gene, and CDR3 amino acid sequence. Percentage overlap between repertoires was computed as shared unique clonotypes divided by the size of the smaller repertoire. Richness of each repertoire was evaluated using RTK rarefaction, the Chao1 estimator, and Recon v2.1 estimates of unobserved clonotypes. Generation probabilities for all TCRbeta clonotypes obtained by the gDNA method from a few donors were computed using OLGA. TCRdb mirrors the immuneACCESS table, restricted to in-frame sequences. Some clones are absent from its copies; in checked studies, under half trace to an unresolved V gene, and the reason for the others is unknown. V, J and clone size reflect that table, while D and trimming were determined from the DNA. Across this sample there are about 550,000 clones, with about 95% seen only once. Less than 0.13% of the sample is taken by the ten largest.

CD8 naive samples were CD45RO-negative cells positively selected for CCR7, giving a CD45RA+CCR7+ population that excluded TemRA cells. The donors were healthy, HIV-negative adults with no recently reported acute infections or vaccinations. Only Caucasian adults living in Nashville, Tennessee, USA were represented among the donors. Blood was collected by leukapheresis, and PBMCs were isolated by Ficoll-Histopaque density gradient centrifugation and then cryopreserved in liquid nitrogen vapor phase. Analytical flow cytometry was used to check the purity and quantity of every magnetically sorted T cell population. Each sorted fraction had its genomic DNA isolated and then quantified by UV absorbance on a Nanodrop 2000c. This sample is drawn from a study of shared clonotypes between healthy human individuals (TCRdb year 2020). With regard to the full study: The cohort comprised a couple of women and a few men aged 18 to 49 years. For each donor, CD4 naive and CD4 memory were each run on three plates, CD8 naive on two plates, and CD8 memory on one plate. Blood TCR repertoires of a handful of healthy adults were deeply sequenced to estimate repertoire size and the extent of clonotype sharing between individuals. Per donor, leukapheresis produced somewhere between about 0.85 and 9.5 billion PBMCs. To increase sequencing depth and limit assay-specific biases, TCR repertoire library preparation and sequencing were carried out by different laboratories using diverse techniques. Here is what the overall study found, with its caveats: Compared with non-shared clonotypes, the clonotypes found in all four sorted-subset donors had higher generation probabilities. Sampling was restricted to blood, and TCR repertoires in tissues likely differ from the TCR repertoires found in blood. Incomplete sequencing was indicated by rarefaction of sorted-subset datasets, despite the large sequencing depth. Based on pairwise subsampling, the degree of clonotype sharing among donors was expected to be affected by sequencing depth. Sharing across several donors was observed for around 4.8% of naive CD4, about 4% of naive CD8, roughly 2.3% of memory CD4, and roughly 0.43% of memory CD8 clonotypes. Naive subsets generally had larger estimated clonotype richness than memory subsets did. The genetic and exposure-history diversity represented was limited by the small number of donors.

The chain employs TRBV9 and TRBJ2-3; no D segment can be confidently identified. Source material: naive CD8+ T cells sorted from blood. According to the study, the label for this sample's cell subset or site signals: CD45RA+CCR7+. This TCR came from a woman under 40 in good health. The DNA is as follows: TGTGCCAGCAGCATTGTCGTTTCAGATACGCAGTATTTT. This codes for CASSIVVSDTQYF.